This T cell receptor beta chain was sequenced during a study of Graves' ophthalmopathy and Graves' hyperthyroidism. With V trimmed by 5 bases and J by 4 bases, 5 bases remained unmatched. The CDR3 runs 15 residues. Amplification targeted the TCR beta CDR3 regions, with RNA transcripts as the source material. HTBI-primed RT-PCR formed the first round, and a multiplex PCR formed the second. Each CDR3 protein gets one entry after TCRdb re-called the multiplex PCR reads with MiXCR. Among roughly 160,000 distinct CDR3 sequences listed, 37% were seen once. This clonotype was picked up many times. Sequenced sample: peripheral blood. This receptor was obtained from a woman in her forties with Graves' ophthalmopathy. V is TRBV12-3 or TRBV12-4 and J is TRBJ2-2, with 9 nucleotides matching TRBD1. The CDR3 spells CASSMTGQGTGELFF. In nucleotides, the CDR3 is TGTGCCAGCAGTATGACGGGACAGGGCACCGGGGAGCTGTTTTTT.